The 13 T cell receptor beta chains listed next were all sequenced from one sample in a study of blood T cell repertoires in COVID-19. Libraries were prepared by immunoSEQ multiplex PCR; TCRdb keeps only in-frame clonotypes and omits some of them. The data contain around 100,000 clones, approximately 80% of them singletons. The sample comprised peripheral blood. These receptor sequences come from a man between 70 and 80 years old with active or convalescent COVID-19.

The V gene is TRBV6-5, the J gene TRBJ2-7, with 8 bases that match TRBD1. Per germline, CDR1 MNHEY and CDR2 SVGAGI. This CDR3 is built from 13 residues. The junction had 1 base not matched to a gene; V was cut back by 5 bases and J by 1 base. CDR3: CASSRTGSYEQYF. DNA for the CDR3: TGTGCCAGCAGTAGGACAGGGTCCTACGAGCAGTACTTC.

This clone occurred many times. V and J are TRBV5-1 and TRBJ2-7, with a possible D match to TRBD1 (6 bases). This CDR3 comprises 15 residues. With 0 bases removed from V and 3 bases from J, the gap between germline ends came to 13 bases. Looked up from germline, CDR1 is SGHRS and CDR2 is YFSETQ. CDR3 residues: CASSLEHRVIYEQYF. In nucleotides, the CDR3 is TGCGCCAGCAGCTTGGAACACAGGGTTATCTACGAGCAGTACTTC.

Written as DNA, the CDR3 is TGTGCCAGCAGCCAAGATGGTCAGGGGAGGGCCCCAGATACGCAGTATTTT. Protein sequence: CASSQDGQGRAPDTQYF. This chain uses TRBV4-2 with TRBJ2-3, with D possibly matching TRBD2 (7 bases). Germline lookup yields CDR1 LGHNA and CDR2 YNFKEQ. With 0 bases removed from V and 4 bases from J, the gap between germline ends came to 17 bases. The CDR3 has 17 amino acids.

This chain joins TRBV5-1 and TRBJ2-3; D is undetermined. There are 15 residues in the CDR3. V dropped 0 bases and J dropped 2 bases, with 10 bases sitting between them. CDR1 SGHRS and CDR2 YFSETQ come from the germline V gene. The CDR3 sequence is CASSLGPVNTDTQYF. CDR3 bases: TGCGCCAGCAGCTTGGGCCCGGTCAACACAGATACGCAGTATTTT.

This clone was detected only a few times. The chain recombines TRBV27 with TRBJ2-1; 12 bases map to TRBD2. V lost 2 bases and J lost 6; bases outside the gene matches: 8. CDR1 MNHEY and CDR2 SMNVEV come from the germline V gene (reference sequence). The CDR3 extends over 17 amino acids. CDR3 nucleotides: TGTGCCAGCAGTTTAGGGACCCTAGCGGGAGGGTCCAATGAGCAGTTCTTC. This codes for CASSLGTLAGGSNEQFF.

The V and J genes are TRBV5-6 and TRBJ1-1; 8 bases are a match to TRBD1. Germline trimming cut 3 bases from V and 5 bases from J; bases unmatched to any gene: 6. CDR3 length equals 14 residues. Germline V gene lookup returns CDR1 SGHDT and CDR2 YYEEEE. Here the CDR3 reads CASSSRTGRTEAFF. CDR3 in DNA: TGTGCCAGCAGCTCCCGGACAGGGCGGACTGAAGCTTTCTTT.

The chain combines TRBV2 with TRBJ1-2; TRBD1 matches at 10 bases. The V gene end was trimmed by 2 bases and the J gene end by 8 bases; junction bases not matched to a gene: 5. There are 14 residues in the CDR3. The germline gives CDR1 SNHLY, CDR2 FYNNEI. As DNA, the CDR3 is TGTGCCAGCAGTGAAAGTGGACAGGGGGAGGGCTACACCTTC. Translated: CASSESGQGEGYTF.

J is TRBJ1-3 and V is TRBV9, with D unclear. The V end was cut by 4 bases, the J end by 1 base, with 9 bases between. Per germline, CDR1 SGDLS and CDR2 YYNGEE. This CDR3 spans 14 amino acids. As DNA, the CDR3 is TGTGCCAGCAGCTTGGGAGGGTCTGGAAACACCATATATTTT. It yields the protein CASSLGGSGNTIYF.

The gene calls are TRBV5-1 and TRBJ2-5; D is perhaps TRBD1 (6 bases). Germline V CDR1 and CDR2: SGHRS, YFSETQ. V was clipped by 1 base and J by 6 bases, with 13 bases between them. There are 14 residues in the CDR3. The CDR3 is CASSLFRGKKTQYF. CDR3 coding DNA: TGCGCCAGCAGCTTGTTCAGGGGCAAGAAGACCCAGTACTTC.

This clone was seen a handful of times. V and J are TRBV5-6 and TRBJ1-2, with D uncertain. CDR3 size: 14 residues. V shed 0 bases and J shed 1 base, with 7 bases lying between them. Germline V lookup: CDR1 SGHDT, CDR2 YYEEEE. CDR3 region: CASSLEQNNYGYTF. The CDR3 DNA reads TGTGCCAGCAGCTTGGAACAGAATAACTATGGCTACACCTTC. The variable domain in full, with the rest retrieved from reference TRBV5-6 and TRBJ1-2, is DAGVTQSPTHLIKTRGQQVTLRCSPKSGHDTVSWYQQALGQGPQFIFQYYEEEERQRGNFPDRFSGHQFPNYSSELNVNALLLGDSALYLCASSLEQNNYGYTFGSGTRLTVV.

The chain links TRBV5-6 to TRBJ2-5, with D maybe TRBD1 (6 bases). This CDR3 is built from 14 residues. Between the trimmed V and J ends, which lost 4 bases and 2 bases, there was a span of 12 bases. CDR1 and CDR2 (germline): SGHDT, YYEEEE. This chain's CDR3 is CASSPWGLQETQYF. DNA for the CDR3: TGTGCCAGCAGCCCCTGGGGGCTACAAGAGACCCAGTACTTC.

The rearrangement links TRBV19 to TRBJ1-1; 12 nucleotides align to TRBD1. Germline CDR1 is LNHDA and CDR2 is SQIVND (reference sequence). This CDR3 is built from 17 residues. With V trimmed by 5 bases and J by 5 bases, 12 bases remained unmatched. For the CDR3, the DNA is TGTGCCAGTAGTCTAGGGACAGGGGGCCTTACAGTAACTGAAGCTTTCTTT. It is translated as CASSLGTGGLTVTEAFF. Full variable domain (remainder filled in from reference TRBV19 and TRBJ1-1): DGGITQSPKYLFRKEGQNVTLSCEQNLNHDAMYWYRQDPGQGLRLIYYSQIVNDFQKGDIAEGYSVSREKKESFPLTVTSAQKNPTAFYLCASSLGTGGLTVTEAFFGQGTRLTVV.

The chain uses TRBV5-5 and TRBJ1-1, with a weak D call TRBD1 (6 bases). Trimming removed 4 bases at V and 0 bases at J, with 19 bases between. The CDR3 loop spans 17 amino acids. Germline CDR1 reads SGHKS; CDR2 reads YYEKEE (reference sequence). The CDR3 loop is CASSPTRGQRLNTEAFF. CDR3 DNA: TGTGCCAGCAGCCCGACTCGTGGACAGAGGTTGAACACTGAAGCTTTCTTT. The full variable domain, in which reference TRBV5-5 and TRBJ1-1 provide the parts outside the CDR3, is DAGVTQSPTHLIKTRGQQVTLRCSPISGHKSVSWYQQVLGQGPQFIFQYYEKEERGRGNFPDRFSARQFPNYSSELNVNALLLGDSALYLCASSPTRGQRLNTEAFFGQGTRLTVV.